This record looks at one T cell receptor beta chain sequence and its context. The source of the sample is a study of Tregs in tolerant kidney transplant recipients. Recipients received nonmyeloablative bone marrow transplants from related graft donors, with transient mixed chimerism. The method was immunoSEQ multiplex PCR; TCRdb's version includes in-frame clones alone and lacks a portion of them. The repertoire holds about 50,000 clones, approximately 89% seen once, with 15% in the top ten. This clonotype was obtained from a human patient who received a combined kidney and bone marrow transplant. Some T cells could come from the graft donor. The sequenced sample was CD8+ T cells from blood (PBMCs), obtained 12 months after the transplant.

CDR3 amino acids: CASSIELAGGPGDEQFF. In nucleotides, the CDR3 is TGTGCCAGTAGTATAGAACTAGCGGGGGGGCCGGGCGATGAGCAGTTCTTC. The chain uses TRBV19 and TRBJ2-1; 13 bases match TRBD2. Germline CDR1 and CDR2: LNHDA and SQIVND (reference sequence). This CDR3 region has 17 residues. Germline trimming cut 0 bases from V and 8 bases from J; bases unmatched to any gene: 7.